One and the same sample provided the 21 T cell receptor beta chains below, sequenced in a study of T cells in Graves' hyperthyroidism and ophthalmopathy. RNA transcripts provided the source from which TCR beta CDR3 regions were amplified. The HTBI primer set drove a first-round RT-PCR of the TCR CDR3. Each CDR3 protein gets one entry after TCRdb re-called the multiplex PCR reads with MiXCR. The sample lists 550,000 to 800,000 distinct CDR3 sequences, 15% to 20% occurring once. Sequenced: blood. The origin of the receptors is a man aged 50-59 years with Graves' hyperthyroidism.

This clonotype showed up many times. This chain uses TRBV12-3 or TRBV12-4 with TRBJ2-3, with D uncertain. Trimming stripped 7 bases from V and 2 bases from J, with 16 bases between. This CDR3 region has 15 residues. The CDR3 region is CASTSLGVLTDTQYF. The CDR3 nucleotides are TGTGCCAGCACATCTTTAGGAGTCCTCACAGATACGCAGTATTTT.

The chain carries TRBV6-1 and TRBJ2-1; the match to TRBD2 covers 15 bases. V lost 7 bases to trimming and J lost 13 bases; unmatched junction nucleotides: 8. CDR3 length: 14 amino acids. Germline lookup yields CDR1 MNHNS and CDR2 SASEGT. The CDR3 sequence: CASILGLAGGGQFF. The DNA of the CDR3 is TGTGCCAGCATCCTAGGACTAGCGGGAGGGGGCCAGTTCTTC.

The sample holds many counts of this clonotype. V usage is TRBV28 and J usage is TRBJ2-1, with D possibly TRBD1 on 6 matching bases. The CDR3 loop spans 16 amino acids. Germline CDR1 is MDHEN and CDR2 is SYDVKM. V was cut by 4 bases and J by 0 bases, with 13 bases left in between. The chain's CDR3 is CASSSSQGISYNEQFF. Here the CDR3 DNA reads TGTGCCAGCAGTTCAAGCCAGGGGATCTCCTACAATGAGCAGTTCTTC.

This chain joins TRBV6-1 and TRBJ1-1; the D is unclear. Trimming stripped 5 bases from V and 6 bases from J, with 10 bases between. Germline V gives CDR1 MNHNS, CDR2 SASEGT. CDR3 size: 12 residues. As DNA, the CDR3 is TGTGCCAGCAGTCGCCCAGGCGCTGAAGCTTTCTTT. Residues: CASSRPGAEAFF.

This clonotype was seen ten or more times. This sequence joins TRBV11-2 and TRBJ1-6; unclear D gene. Looked up from germline, CDR1 is SGHAT and CDR2 is FQNNGV. The CDR3 is made up of 14 amino acids. Between the trimmed V and J ends, which lost 3 bases and 7 bases, there was a span of 10 bases. The CDR3 DNA reads as TGTGCCAGCAGCTTTGATCCTTTAAATTCACCCCTCCACTTT. It codes for CASSFDPLNSPLHF.

This clonotype has ten or more counts. The chain is built from TRBV27 and TRBJ1-1; D perhaps matches TRBD1 (5 bases). Per the germline V gene, CDR1 is MNHEY and CDR2 is SMNVEV (reference sequence). Between the trimmed V and J ends, which lost 2 bases and 6 bases, there was a span of 19 bases. This CDR3 has 16 amino acids. The CDR3: CASSLTQWGTPAEAFF. DNA for the CDR3: TGTGCCAGCAGTTTAACCCAATGGGGGACCCCAGCTGAAGCTTTCTTT.

In this sample, this clonotype turned up many times. The chain carries TRBV2 and TRBJ1-4; D possibly corresponds to TRBD1 (5 bases). Germline V gives CDR1 SNHLY, CDR2 FYNNEI. The CDR3 is 14 amino acids. The V gene lost 8 bases and the J gene lost 0 bases, with 10 bases spanning the gap. DNA for the CDR3: TGTGCCAGCGGGATGGGACCAACTAATGAAAAACTGTTTTTT. It is translated as CASGMGPTNEKLFF. The whole variable domain, filled in from reference TRBV2 and TRBJ1-4, reads EPEVTQTPSHQVTQMGQEVILRCVPISNHLYFYWYRQILGQKVEFLVSFYNNEISEKSEIFDDQFSVERPDGSNFTLKIRSTKLEDSAMYFCASGMGPTNEKLFFGSGTQLSVL.

This clonotype was seen a handful of times. This chain connects TRBV7-2 to TRBJ1-5, with TRBD1 as a possible D gene (6 bases). Germline CDR1 reads SGHTA; CDR2 reads FQGNSA. Trimming stripped 2 bases from V and 4 bases from J, with 9 bases between. CDR3 length equals 14 residues. CDR3 amino acids: CASSLTGLNQPQHF. The CDR3 region has the DNA TGTGCCAGCAGCTTAACAGGGTTAAATCAGCCCCAGCATTTT.

This clonotype was seen ten or more times. This sequence joins TRBV11-2 and TRBJ1-1; tentative D call: TRBD1 (5 bases). CDR1 and CDR2 from the germline V gene are SGHAT and FQNNGV. Trimming removed 5 bases at V and 7 bases at J, with 26 bases between. The CDR3 spans 17 residues. The CDR3 DNA follows: TGTGCCAGCAGCCTGACGTTAGCTATTCAGGGACGGAGTGAAGCTTTCTTT. It encodes CASSLTLAIQGRSEAFF.

The CDR3 DNA sequence: TGTGCCACCAGCATTAGCGGGAGTAGTGAGACCCAGTACTTC. Protein: CATSISGSSETQYF. V is TRBV15 and J is TRBJ2-5; 9 bases match TRBD2. The CDR3 runs to 14 residues. The germline V gene has CDR1 LNHNV and CDR2 YYDKDF (reference sequence). Germline trimming cut 4 bases from V and 5 bases from J; bases unmatched to any gene: 5.

This clonotype was detected many times. This chain joins TRBV29-1 and TRBJ1-1; perhaps TRBD1 as D (5 bases). The CDR3 is 12 amino acids. Germline V lookup: CDR1 SQVTM, CDR2 ANQGSEA. The CDR3 DNA is TGCATCCACGACAGAGTGAACACTGAAGCTTTCTTT. Translation gives CIHDRVNTEAFF.

This chain links TRBV5-1 with TRBJ2-1; TRBD2 aligns across 10 bases. The CDR3 runs to 17 residues. Trimming took 0 bases from V and 3 from J; bases not matched to a gene: 6. Germline V gene lookup returns CDR1 SGHRS and CDR2 YFSETQ. CDR3 sequence reads: CASSLAPASGSYNEQFF. The CDR3 DNA sequence: TGCGCCAGCAGCTTGGCTCCGGCTAGCGGGAGCTACAATGAGCAGTTCTTC.

A few counts support this clonotype. The chain uses TRBV4-1 and TRBJ2-1; 9 nucleotides line up with TRBD2. V gave up 4 bases and J gave up 7 bases; unmatched junction bases: 5. Germline CDR1 reads MGHRA; CDR2 reads YSYEKL. The CDR3 length is 14 residues. Here the CDR3 reads CASSPRTSENEQFF. As DNA, the CDR3 is TGCGCCAGCAGCCCCCGGACTAGCGAGAATGAGCAGTTCTTC.

The CDR3 loop reads CASTKDSGQKLFF. The CDR3 nucleotides are TGTGCCAGCACCAAAGACTCCGGGCAAAAACTGTTTTTT. The gene calls are TRBV2 and TRBJ1-4; D is undetermined. Germline V lookup: CDR1 SNHLY, CDR2 FYNNEI. The CDR3 is 13 residues long. The V end was cut by 7 bases, the J end by 9 bases, with 15 bases between.

This clonotype was counted between two and nine times. The V call is TRBV9, the J call TRBJ1-1, with a tentative D call TRBD1 (6 bases). This CDR3 is built from 13 residues. CDR1 is SGDLS, CDR2 YYNGEE, per germline. V lost 7 bases, J lost 3 bases, and 13 bases lay in between. DNA for the CDR3: TGTGCCAGCCGAGGAGGGACACACACTGAAGCTTTCTTT. Encoded protein: CASRGGTHTEAFF.

This clonotype has only a few counts. CDR3 residues: CSVVRETGELFF. The CDR3 DNA reads as TGCAGCGTTGTGAGGGAGACCGGGGAGCTGTTTTTT. The chain employs TRBV29-1 and TRBJ2-2; maybe TRBD2 (5 bases). V lost 4 bases to trimming and J lost 5 bases, with 8 bases between them. The V gene's germline CDR1 is SQVTM and CDR2 ANQGSEA. This CDR3 has 12 residues.

Many counts were recorded for this clonotype. The chain uses TRBV5-1 and TRBJ1-1, with D perhaps TRBD1 (5 bases). Trimming took off 0 bases at V and 2 bases at J, with 11 bases between the two ends. Germline CDR1 SGHRS, CDR2 YFSETQ. The CDR3 contains 15 residues. The CDR3 spells CASSLAGGANTEAFF. CDR3 bases: TGCGCCAGCAGCTTGGCTGGCGGGGCAAACACTGAAGCTTTCTTT.

The rearrangement links TRBV19 to TRBJ2-2, with D unresolved. This CDR3 has 14 amino acids. CDR1 and CDR2 from the germline V gene are LNHDA and SQIVND (reference sequence). With 7 bases removed from V and 3 bases from J, the gap between germline ends came to 12 bases. CDR3 nucleotides: TGTGCCAGTAAGGGTAGCCGAGACACCGGGGAGCTGTTTTTT. Translating gives CASKGSRDTGELFF.

The rearrangement uses TRBV24-1 and TRBJ2-6; D might be TRBD1 (6 bases). Trimming removed 7 bases at V and 0 bases at J, with 9 bases between. The CDR3 extends over 15 amino acids. Germline-derived CDR1 and CDR2 are KGHDR and SFDVKD. The DNA for the CDR3 is TGTGCCACCAGCACAGGGACCTCTGGGGCCAACGTCCTGACTTTC. It codes for CATSTGTSGANVLTF.

This chain links TRBV30 with TRBJ1-5; a possible D gene is TRBD1 (5 bases). The CDR3 spans 13 residues. V lost 2 bases and J lost 3, with 8 bases in between. Germline CDR1 and CDR2: GTSNPN and SVGIG (reference sequence). This chain's CDR3 is CAWSRQNNQPQHF. CDR3 DNA: TGTGCCTGGAGTAGACAGAACAATCAGCCCCAGCATTTT. The variable domain in full, with the rest retrieved from reference TRBV30 and TRBJ1-5, is SQTIHQWPATLVQPVGSPLSLECTVEGTSNPNLYWYRQAAGRGLQLLFYSVGIGQISSEVPQNLSASRPQDRQFILSSKKLLLSDSGFYLCAWSRQNNQPQHFGDGTRLSIL.

The rearrangement links TRBV5-6 to TRBJ1-2; D not resolved. Germline V gene sequence: CDR1 SGHDT, CDR2 YYEEEE. The CDR3 extends over 16 amino acids. V lost 3 bases to trimming and J lost 1 base, with 16 bases between them. CDR3 DNA sequence: TGTGCCAGCAGCTACCTTATGGAGAATCTTAACTATGGCTACACCTTC. It encodes CASSYLMENLNYGYTF.